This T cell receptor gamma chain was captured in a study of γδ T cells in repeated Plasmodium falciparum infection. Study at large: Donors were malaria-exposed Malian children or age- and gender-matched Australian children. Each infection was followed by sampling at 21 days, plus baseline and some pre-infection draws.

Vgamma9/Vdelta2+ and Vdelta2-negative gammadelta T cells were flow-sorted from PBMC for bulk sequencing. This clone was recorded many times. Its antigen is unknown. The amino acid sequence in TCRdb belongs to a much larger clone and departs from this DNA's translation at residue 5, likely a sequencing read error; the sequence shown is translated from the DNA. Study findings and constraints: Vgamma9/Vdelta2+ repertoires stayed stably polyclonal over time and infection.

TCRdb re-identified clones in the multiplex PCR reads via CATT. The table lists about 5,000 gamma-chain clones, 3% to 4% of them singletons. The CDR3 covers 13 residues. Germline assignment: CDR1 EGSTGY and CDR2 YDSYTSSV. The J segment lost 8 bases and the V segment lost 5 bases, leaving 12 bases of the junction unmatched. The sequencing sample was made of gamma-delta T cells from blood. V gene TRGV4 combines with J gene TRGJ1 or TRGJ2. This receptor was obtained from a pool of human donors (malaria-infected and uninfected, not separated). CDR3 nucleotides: TGTGCCACCTGGGGTTACGGCGAAGATAAGAAACTCTTT. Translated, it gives CATWGYGEDKKLF.